These 25 T cell receptor beta chains were sequenced from one sample in a study of T cells in Graves' hyperthyroidism and ophthalmopathy. Amplified regions were TCR beta CDR3 sequences from RNA transcripts. RT-PCR in the first round (using the HTBI primer set) targeted the TCR CDR3. Each CDR3 protein gets one entry after TCRdb re-called the multiplex PCR reads with MiXCR. This table has about 420,000 distinct CDR3 sequences, roughly 13% appearing once. Sequenced: blood. The origin of the receptors is a woman between 18 and 29 years old with Graves' hyperthyroidism.

This clonotype was seen ten or more times. The chain uses TRBV12-3 or TRBV12-4 and TRBJ2-3, with 11 bases aligning to TRBD2. CDR3 length: 17 amino acids. Trimming at V came to 3 bases and at J to 0 bases, leaving 5 bases not matched to a gene. CDR3 coding DNA: TGTGCCAGCAGTTTTCCCCGGACTAGCGGGAGCACAGATACGCAGTATTTT. Protein sequence: CASSFPRTSGSTDTQYF.

This rearrangement joins TRBV18 to TRBJ2-5, with D tentatively TRBD1 (6 bases). The CDR3 has 15 amino acids. The germline CDR1 and CDR2 sequences are KGHSH and LQKENI. V shed 3 bases and J shed 3 bases, with 14 bases lying between them. The CDR3, as DNA: TGTGCCAGCTCACCCCGGGACACCAAAGAAGAGACCCAGTACTTC. It encodes CASSPRDTKEETQYF. Supplemented by reference TRBV18 and TRBJ2-5, the full variable domain reads NAGVMQNPRHLVRRRGQEARLRCSPMKGHSHVYWYRQLPEEGLKFMVYLQKENIIDESGMPKERFSAEFPKEGPSILRIQQVVRGDSAAYFCASSPRDTKEETQYFGPGTRLLVL.

The V call is TRBV5-5, the J call TRBJ2-5; 13 positions agree with TRBD2. The CDR3 length is 17 residues. Germline CDR1 reads SGHKS; CDR2 reads YYEKEE (reference sequence). The junction had 7 bases not matched to a gene; V was cut back by 0 bases and J by 5 bases. CDR3 DNA sequence: TGTGCCAGCAGCTTGGGGGGACTAGCGGGGCTCGGGGAGACCCAGTACTTC. Its protein is CASSLGGLAGLGETQYF.

Many counts were recorded for this clonotype. The chain couples TRBV19 to TRBJ1-1, with 9 nucleotides matching TRBD1. This CDR3 has 15 residues. V gave up 4 bases and J gave up 5 bases; unmatched junction bases: 8. The germline V gene encodes CDR1 LNHDA and CDR2 SQIVND (reference sequence). As DNA, the CDR3 is TGTGCCAGTAGTACCCAACAGGGGGCTGGTACTGAAGCTTTCTTT. It translates to CASSTQQGAGTEAFF.

This clonotype has at least ten counts. V and J are TRBV11-2 and TRBJ2-5; 7 nucleotides line up with TRBD1. The germline V gene encodes CDR1 SGHAT and CDR2 FQNNGV. The CDR3 is made up of 14 amino acids. Trimming took 4 bases from V and 4 from J; bases not matched to a gene: 6. The CDR3 DNA follows: TGTGCCAGCAGCTCACAGGGGTACCCAGAGACCCAGTACTTC. This codes for CASSSQGYPETQYF.

This clonotype was seen ten or more times. The rearrangement links TRBV2 to TRBJ1-1, with D possibly matching TRBD1 (6 bases). Germline loops: CDR1 SNHLY, CDR2 FYNNEI. This CDR3 contains 14 residues. Trimming stripped 8 bases from V and 1 base from J, with 14 bases between. CDR3: CASFFETGNTEAFF. CDR3 bases: TGTGCCAGCTTTTTCGAGACAGGGAACACTGAAGCTTTCTTT. Variable domain in full (rest from reference TRBV2 and TRBJ1-1): EPEVTQTPSHQVTQMGQEVILRCVPISNHLYFYWYRQILGQKVEFLVSFYNNEISEKSEIFDDQFSVERPDGSNFTLKIRSTKLEDSAMYFCASFFETGNTEAFFGQGTRLTVV.

In this sample, this clonotype turned up many times. The chain is built from TRBV20-1 and TRBJ2-5, with 7 positions matching TRBD1. The CDR3 has 11 residues. After removal of 7 bases from V and 5 bases from J, the junction contained 4 bases not matched to a gene. Germline V gene sequence: CDR1 DFQATT, CDR2 SNEGSKA (reference sequence). This CDR3 is CSVSDRETQYF. In nucleotides, the CDR3 is TGCAGTGTTTCGGACAGGGAGACCCAGTACTTC.

This clonotype has ten or more counts. V usage is TRBV7-9 and J usage is TRBJ2-7, with D possibly being TRBD2 (6 bases). V lost 5 bases, J lost 3 bases, and 11 bases lay in between. The CDR3 length is 13 residues. From germline, CDR1 is SEHNR and CDR2 FQNEAQ (reference sequence). The CDR3 loop is CASSITGSYEQYF. In DNA form, the CDR3 reads TGTGCCAGCAGCATAACCGGGAGCTACGAGCAGTACTTC.

The chain combines TRBV28 with TRBJ1-2; D perhaps matches TRBD1 (5 bases). The CDR3 length is 11 residues. Germline CDR1 is MDHEN and CDR2 is SYDVKM. Trimming took 3 bases from V and 8 from J, leaving 7 bases between them. The CDR3 region is CASSLGEGYTF. CDR3 in DNA: TGTGCCAGCAGTTTGGGGGAAGGCTACACCTTC.

The chain joins TRBV2 to TRBJ2-7; possible D gene TRBD2, 5 bases. The V and J ends lost 7 bases and 0 bases respectively, with 19 bases between them. The CDR3 covers 16 residues. Germline CDR1 reads SNHLY; CDR2 reads FYNNEI. CDR3 DNA: TGTGCCAGCAACGAGGAGGAGGAGATTAGCTCCTACGAGCAGTACTTC. Encoded protein: CASNEEEEISSYEQYF. The entire variable domain, with the rest obtained from reference TRBV2 and TRBJ2-7, is as follows: EPEVTQTPSHQVTQMGQEVILRCVPISNHLYFYWYRQILGQKVEFLVSFYNNEISEKSEIFDDQFSVERPDGSNFTLKIRSTKLEDSAMYFCASNEEEEISSYEQYFGPGTRLTVT.

The rearrangement links TRBV5-1 to TRBJ1-6; D possibly corresponds to TRBD1 (5 bases). Germline V gives CDR1 SGHRS, CDR2 YFSETQ. Trimming removed 1 base at V and 7 bases at J, with 9 bases between. The CDR3 has 14 amino acids. CDR3 DNA: TGCGCCAGCAGCTTGACAGGCCCAAATTCACCCCTCCACTTT. Translating gives CASSLTGPNSPLHF.

This clonotype was seen more than once but under ten times. This rearrangement joins TRBV27 to TRBJ2-2, with 7 bases fitting TRBD1. In germline, CDR1 is MNHEY, CDR2 SMNVEV (reference sequence). The CDR3 is made up of 15 amino acids. J gave up 5 bases and V 6 bases, and 9 bases lay outside the gene matches. The CDR3 is CASSFDRATTGELFF. The CDR3 region has the DNA TGTGCCAGCAGCTTCGACAGGGCGACAACCGGGGAGCTGTTTTTT.

This clonotype was observed at least ten times. This chain joins TRBV28 and TRBJ1-5; D remains unclear. V lost 4 bases, J lost 5 bases, and 9 bases lay in between. The CDR3 is 13 amino acids. Germline-derived CDR1 and CDR2 are MDHEN and SYDVKM. In DNA form, the CDR3 reads TGTGCCAGCAGTTGGGAGGGTGATCAGCCCCAGCATTTT. Residues: CASSWEGDQPQHF.

Many counts were recorded for this clonotype. The rearrangement links TRBV12-3 or TRBV12-4 to TRBJ2-1; D perhaps matches TRBD2 (6 bases). The CDR3 totals 14 residues. V gave up 4 bases and J gave up 4 bases, with 11 bases separating them. CDR3 loop: CASSYRELYNEQFF. CDR3 DNA: TGTGCCAGCAGTTACCGGGAGCTATACAATGAGCAGTTCTTC.

This clonotype was seen ten or more times. This chain links TRBV5-1 with TRBJ2-7; possibly TRBD1 or TRBD2 for D (5 bases each). V lost 4 bases and J 3 bases, leaving 11 bases between the germline ends. Germline CDR1 reads SGHRS; CDR2 reads YFSETQ. This CDR3 contains 13 residues. CDR3 sequence reads: CASSEGPDYEQYF. DNA of the CDR3: TGCGCCAGCAGCGAGGGACCGGACTACGAGCAGTACTTC.

This clonotype was picked up many times. The DNA for the CDR3 is TGCGCCAGCAGCCTCGACAGTAGCAATCAGCCCCAGCATTTT. Encoded protein: CASSLDSSNQPQHF. The V and J genes are TRBV5-1 and TRBJ1-5; weak D call: TRBD1 (5 bases). The CDR3 consists of 14 residues. Germline lookup yields CDR1 SGHRS and CDR2 YFSETQ. Trimming took 4 bases from V and 0 from J, leaving 8 bases between them. Looking up the rest from reference TRBV5-1 and TRBJ1-5 gives the full variable domain: KAGVTQTPRYLIKTRGQQVTLSCSPISGHRSVSWYQQTPGQGLQFLFEYFSETQRNKGNFPGRFSGRQFSNSRSEMNVSTLELGDSALYLCASSLDSSNQPQHFGDGTRLSIL.

This clonotype was seen more than once but under ten times. The genes are TRBV27 and TRBJ2-3; tentatively, D is TRBD2 (5 bases). CDR1 is MNHEY and CDR2 is SMNVEV in the germline V gene (reference sequence). V was trimmed by 6 bases and J by 4 bases, leaving 14 bases between them. This CDR3 spans 14 amino acids. CDR3 nucleotides: TGTGCCAGCAGCCCAACCCTACTAGCAGATACGCAGTATTTT. Its protein product is CASSPTLLADTQYF.

This clonotype was found many times. The chain uses TRBV2 and TRBJ1-5, with D possibly matching TRBD1 (6 bases). The CDR3 covers 16 residues. Germline V gene sequence: CDR1 SNHLY, CDR2 FYNNEI. Trimming took off 6 bases at V and 0 bases at J, with 15 bases between the two ends. The CDR3 protein is CASSYRVPSSNQPQHF. For the CDR3, the DNA is TGTGCCAGCAGCTACAGGGTCCCAAGTAGCAATCAGCCCCAGCATTTT.

This clonotype was detected many times. V is TRBV28 and J is TRBJ2-1, with D hard to call. The CDR3 covers 13 residues. V shed 8 bases and J shed 2 bases, with 10 bases lying between them. The V gene's germline CDR1 is MDHEN and CDR2 SYDVKM. The CDR3 region is CASQVGAYNEQFF. For the CDR3, the DNA is TGTGCCAGCCAAGTTGGGGCCTACAATGAGCAGTTCTTC.

The chain has TRBV30 and TRBJ2-3; 10 nucleotides align to TRBD2. This CDR3 contains 14 residues. Losses at the gene ends were 3 bases for V and 2 bases for J; bases not matched to a gene: 2. Looked up from germline, CDR1 is GTSNPN and CDR2 is SVGIG (reference sequence). In DNA form, the CDR3 reads TGTGCCTGGAGACTAGCGGGACTCACAGATACGCAGTATTTT. Its protein is CAWRLAGLTDTQYF.

This clonotype was seen at least ten times. The rearrangement uses TRBV6-1 and TRBJ2-7; D is uncertain. CDR3 size: 16 residues. The V and J ends lost 6 bases and 0 bases respectively, with 18 bases between them. Looked up from germline, CDR1 is MNHNS and CDR2 is SASEGT. The CDR3 region is CASSPRRGPFSYEQYF. The CDR3 DNA reads TGTGCCAGCAGCCCTCGCCGAGGTCCTTTCTCCTACGAGCAGTACTTC.

The chain uses TRBV20-1 and TRBJ2-3, with a weak D call TRBD2 (6 bases). The CDR3 is made up of 14 amino acids. CDR1 is DFQATT, CDR2 SNEGSKA, per germline (reference sequence). V was pared by 3 bases and J by 4 bases, with 14 bases between. The CDR3 DNA follows: TGCAGTGCTAGCGGGAGAGGGGTCTCAGATACGCAGTATTTT. It specifies CSASGRGVSDTQYF.

This clonotype was detected a few times. The genes are TRBV5-8 and TRBJ2-7; D perhaps matches TRBD1 (6 bases). With 0 bases removed from V and 3 bases from J, the gap between germline ends came to 13 bases. Germline values: CDR1 SGHTS, CDR2 YDEGEE. The CDR3 is 15 amino acids. CDR3: CASSLVDRPGYEQYF. CDR3 sequence (DNA): TGTGCCAGCAGCTTGGTGGACAGACCGGGCTACGAGCAGTACTTC.

This clonotype was seen many times. This chain connects TRBV15 to TRBJ2-3; 10 nucleotides align to TRBD1. V lost 3 bases and J lost 4; bases outside the gene matches: 10. The CDR3 totals 17 residues. Germline V lookup: CDR1 LNHNV, CDR2 YYDKDF (reference sequence). DNA of the CDR3: TGTGCCACCAGCAGGGGAGACAGGGGGCTCTCGGCAGATACGCAGTATTTT. Amino acid sequence: CATSRGDRGLSADTQYF. Looking up the rest from reference TRBV15 and TRBJ2-3 gives the full variable domain: DAMVIQNPRYQVTQFGKPVTLSCSQTLNHNVMYWYQQKSSQAPKLLFHYYDKDFNNEADTPDNFQSRRPNTSFCFLDIRSPGLGDTAMYLCATSRGDRGLSADTQYFGPGTRLTVL.

This clonotype was counted a few times. The chain carries TRBV19 and TRBJ1-2; 8 positions agree with TRBD1. Losses at the gene ends were 3 bases for V and 7 bases for J; bases not matched to a gene: 10. The CDR3 is made up of 15 amino acids. Germline V CDR1 and CDR2: LNHDA, SQIVND (reference sequence). CDR3: CASSIAPGQGVGYTF. The CDR3 DNA is TGTGCCAGTAGTATCGCCCCTGGACAGGGTGTTGGCTACACCTTC.